The 7 T cell receptor beta chains listed next were all sequenced from one sample in a study of chronic HIV infection and antiretroviral therapy. TCRdb re-called the 5' RACE reads through MiXCR, storing one row per CDR3 protein. Among 40,000 to 50,000 distinct CDR3 sequences listed, 19% were seen once. The sequenced sample consisted of peripheral blood. The receptors were sampled from an adult who had HIV and had not received antiretroviral therapy, or was an uninfected healthy control (not recorded which).

This clonotype showed up just a few times. The genes are TRBV18 and TRBJ1-5; D is undetermined. The germline V gene has CDR1 KGHSH and CDR2 LQKENI. The CDR3 has 17 amino acids. Trimming left V 3 bases short and J 1 base short, with 16 bases between. The DNA of the CDR3 is TGTGCCAGCTCACCCAACCCAATAGGGTTGAGCAATCAGCCCCAGCATTTT. Amino acid sequence: CASSPNPIGLSNQPQHF. The full variable domain, its missing parts supplied by reference TRBV18 and TRBJ1-5, is NAGVMQNPRHLVRRRGQEARLRCSPMKGHSHVYWYRQLPEEGLKFMVYLQKENIIDESGMPKERFSAEFPKEGPSILRIQQVVRGDSAAYFCASSPNPIGLSNQPQHFGDGTRLSIL.

The V and J genes are TRBV29-1 and TRBJ2-2; the D call may be TRBD1 or TRBD2 (6 bases each). Trimming removed 2 bases at V and 5 bases at J, with 12 bases between. The CDR3 is made up of 14 amino acids. Germline lookup yields CDR1 SQVTM and CDR2 ANQGSEA. CDR3: CSVEKRGDTGELFF. The DNA of the CDR3 is TGCAGCGTTGAAAAGAGGGGGGATACCGGGGAGCTGTTTTTT.

This clonotype was picked up a small number of times. V is TRBV29-1 and J is TRBJ2-3; TRBD2 matches 9 bases. Germline lookup yields CDR1 SQVTM and CDR2 ANQGSEA. With 6 bases clipped from V and 1 base from J, the junction kept 8 bases outside the gene matches. The CDR3 spans 15 residues. The CDR3 DNA sequence: TGCAGCGTGGGCCGGCGGGAGGGAGGCACAGATACGCAGTATTTT. Its protein is CSVGRREGGTDTQYF.

The chain employs TRBV10-3 and TRBJ2-1; D is possibly TRBD1 (5 bases). The V and J ends lost 4 bases and 0 bases respectively, with 7 bases between them. The germline CDR1 and CDR2 sequences are ENHRY and SYGVKD. The CDR3 spans 14 residues. DNA of the CDR3: TGTGCCATCAGTGTTCAGGGCTCCTACAATGAGCAGTTCTTC. This encodes CAISVQGSYNEQFF.

V and J are TRBV9 and TRBJ2-3, with TRBD2 matching over 8 bases. CDR3 length equals 13 residues. Germline V gene sequence: CDR1 SGDLS, CDR2 YYNGEE. V shed 4 bases and J 10 bases; nucleotides not matched to a gene: 8. In nucleotides, the CDR3 is TGTGCCAGCAGCCCAGCTAGCGGGTCCTCGCAGTATTTT. Translation gives CASSPASGSSQYF. Full variable domain (remainder filled in from reference TRBV9 and TRBJ2-3): DSGVTQTPKHLITATGQRVTLRCSPRSGDLSVYWYQQSLDQGLQFLIQYYNGEERAKGNILERFSAQQFPDLHSELNLSSLELGDSALYFCASSPASGSSQYFGPGTRLTVL.

In this sample, this clonotype turned up a few times. The CDR3 protein is CASTRTGRNSPSGYTF. CDR3 coding DNA: TGTGCCAGCACTAGGACAGGGAGGAATTCCCCCAGCGGCTACACCTTC. The rearrangement uses TRBV6-2 or TRBV6-3 and TRBJ1-2; the match to TRBD1 covers 8 bases. The CDR3 totals 16 residues. V shed 7 bases, J shed 8 bases, and the junction held 18 bases outside the gene matches. Germline CDR1 MNHEY, CDR2 SVGEGT.

The gene calls are TRBV27 and TRBJ2-3; possibly TRBD1 for D (5 bases). V was trimmed by 3 bases and J by 6 bases, leaving 19 bases between them. This CDR3 comprises 16 residues. CDR1 and CDR2 from the germline V gene are MNHEY and SMNVEV (reference sequence). CDR3 in DNA: TGTGCCAGCAGTTTGGACCGACAGCTATACTCGGATACGCAGTATTTT. This sequence encodes CASSLDRQLYSDTQYF.